The present TCR beta chain was sequenced within a study of T cell repertoires in cytomegalovirus infection. One entry per CDR3 protein results from TCRdb running MiXCR on the reads. The table records under 600,000 distinct CDR3 sequences, approximately 15% of them present only once. This clonotype was found a few times. Material for sequencing was CD8+ T cells from PBMCs. The clonotype originates from a human donor in good health (CMV status not recorded). Some clones in this sample may be carry-over from other donors' samples.

CDR3 sequence (DNA): TGTGCCAGCAGTTTAGGGGCAGGGGGCGTATACAATGAGCAGTTCTTC. This encodes CASSLGAGGVYNEQFF. The chain uses TRBV12-3 or TRBV12-4 and TRBJ2-1; TRBD1 aligns across 8 bases. V was clipped by 1 base and J by 4 bases; unmatched bases: 6. This CDR3 region has 16 residues.